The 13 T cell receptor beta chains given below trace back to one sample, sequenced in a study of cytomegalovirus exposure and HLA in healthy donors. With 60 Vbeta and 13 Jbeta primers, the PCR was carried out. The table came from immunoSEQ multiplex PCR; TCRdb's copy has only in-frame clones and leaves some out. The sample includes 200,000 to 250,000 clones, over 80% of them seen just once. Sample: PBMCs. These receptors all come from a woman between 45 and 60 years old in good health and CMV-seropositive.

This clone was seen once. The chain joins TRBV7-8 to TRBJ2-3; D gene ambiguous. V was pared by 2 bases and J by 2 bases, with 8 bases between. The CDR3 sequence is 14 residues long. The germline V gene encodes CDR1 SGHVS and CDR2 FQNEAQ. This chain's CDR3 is CASSLNQNTDTQYF. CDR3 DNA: TGTGCCAGCAGCTTAAATCAAAACACAGATACGCAGTATTTT.

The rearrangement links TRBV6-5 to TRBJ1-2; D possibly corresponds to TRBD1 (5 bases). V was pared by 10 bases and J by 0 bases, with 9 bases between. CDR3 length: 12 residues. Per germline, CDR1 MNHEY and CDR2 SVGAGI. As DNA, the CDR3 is TGTGCCACCCGACAGACTAACTATGGCTACACCTTC. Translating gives CATRQTNYGYTF.

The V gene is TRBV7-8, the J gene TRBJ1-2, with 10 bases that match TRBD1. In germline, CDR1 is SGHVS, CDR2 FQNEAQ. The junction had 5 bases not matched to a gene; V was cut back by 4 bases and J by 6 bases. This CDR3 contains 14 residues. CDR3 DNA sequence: TGTGCCAGCAGCTCCCCGACAGGGGGCAATGGCTACACCTTC. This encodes CASSSPTGGNGYTF.

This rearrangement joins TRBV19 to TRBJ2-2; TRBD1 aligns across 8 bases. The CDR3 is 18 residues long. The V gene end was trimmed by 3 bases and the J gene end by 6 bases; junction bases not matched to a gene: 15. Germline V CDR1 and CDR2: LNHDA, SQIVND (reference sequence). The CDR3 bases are TGTGCCAGTAGTATCCCCCAAGGGACAGGTATCGGTTCCGGGGAGCTGTTTTTT. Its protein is CASSIPQGTGIGSGELFF. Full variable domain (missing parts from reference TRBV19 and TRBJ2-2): DGGITQSPKYLFRKEGQNVTLSCEQNLNHDAMYWYRQDPGQGLRLIYYSQIVNDFQKGDIAEGYSVSREKKESFPLTVTSAQKNPTAFYLCASSIPQGTGIGSGELFFGEGSRLTVL.

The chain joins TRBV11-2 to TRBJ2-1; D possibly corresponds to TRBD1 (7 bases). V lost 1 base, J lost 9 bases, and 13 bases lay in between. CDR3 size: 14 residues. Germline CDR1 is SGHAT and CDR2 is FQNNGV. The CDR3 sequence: CASSLVRGRGEQFF. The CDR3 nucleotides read TGTGCCAGCAGCTTAGTTAGGGGGCGGGGTGAGCAGTTCTTC. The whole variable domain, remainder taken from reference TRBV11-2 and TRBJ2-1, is EAGVAQSPRYKIIEKRQSVAFWCNPISGHATLYWYQQILGQGPKLLIQFQNNGVVDDSQLPKDRFSAERLKGVDSTLKIQPAKLEDSAVYLCASSLVRGRGEQFFGPGTRLTVL.

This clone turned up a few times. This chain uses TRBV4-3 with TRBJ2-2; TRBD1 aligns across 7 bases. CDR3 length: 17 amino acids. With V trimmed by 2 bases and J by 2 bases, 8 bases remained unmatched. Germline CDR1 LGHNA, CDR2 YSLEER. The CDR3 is CASSQQPKGANTGELFF. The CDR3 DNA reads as TGCGCCAGCAGCCAACAACCGAAGGGGGCTAACACCGGGGAGCTGTTTTTT.

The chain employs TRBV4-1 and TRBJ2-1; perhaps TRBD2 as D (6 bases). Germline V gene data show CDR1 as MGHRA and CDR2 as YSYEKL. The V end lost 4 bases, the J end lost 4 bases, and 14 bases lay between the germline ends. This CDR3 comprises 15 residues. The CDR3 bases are TGCGCCAGCAGCCTAGGGACTGCTCTATACAATGAGCAGTTCTTC. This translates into CASSLGTALYNEQFF.

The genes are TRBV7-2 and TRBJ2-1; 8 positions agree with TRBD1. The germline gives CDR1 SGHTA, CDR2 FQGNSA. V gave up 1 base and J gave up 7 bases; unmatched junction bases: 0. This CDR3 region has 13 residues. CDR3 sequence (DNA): TGTGCCAGCAGCTTAGGGGACAGGAATGAGCAGTTCTTC. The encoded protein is CASSLGDRNEQFF.

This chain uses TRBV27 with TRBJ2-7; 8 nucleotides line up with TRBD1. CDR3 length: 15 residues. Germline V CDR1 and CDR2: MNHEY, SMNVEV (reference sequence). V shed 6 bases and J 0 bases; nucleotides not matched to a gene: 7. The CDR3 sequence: CASRMGQVSSYEQYF. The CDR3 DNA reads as TGTGCCAGCAGAATGGGACAGGTGAGCTCCTACGAGCAGTACTTC.

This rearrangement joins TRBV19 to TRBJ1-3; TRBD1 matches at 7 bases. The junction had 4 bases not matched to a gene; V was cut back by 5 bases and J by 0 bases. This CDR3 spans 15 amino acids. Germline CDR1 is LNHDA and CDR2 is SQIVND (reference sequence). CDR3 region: CASSPRTGSGNTIYF. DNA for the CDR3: TGTGCCAGTAGTCCCCGGACAGGCTCTGGAAACACCATATATTTT.

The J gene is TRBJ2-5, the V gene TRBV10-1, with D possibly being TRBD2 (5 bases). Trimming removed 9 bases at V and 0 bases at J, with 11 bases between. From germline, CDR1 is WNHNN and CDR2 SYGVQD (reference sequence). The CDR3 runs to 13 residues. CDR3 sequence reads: CARYGVNQETQYF. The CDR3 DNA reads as TGCGCCAGGTACGGGGTGAACCAAGAGACCCAGTACTTC.

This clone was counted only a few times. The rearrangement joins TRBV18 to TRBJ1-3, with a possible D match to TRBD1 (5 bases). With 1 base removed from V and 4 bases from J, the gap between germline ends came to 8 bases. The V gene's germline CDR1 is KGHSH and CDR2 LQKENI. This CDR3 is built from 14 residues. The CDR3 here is CASSPQGSGNTIYF. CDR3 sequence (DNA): TGTGCCAGCTCACCACAGGGGTCCGGAAACACCATATATTTT.

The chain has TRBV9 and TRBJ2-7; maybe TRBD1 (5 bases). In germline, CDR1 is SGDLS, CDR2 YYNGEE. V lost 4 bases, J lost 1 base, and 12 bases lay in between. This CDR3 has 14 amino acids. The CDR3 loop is CASSPYDSSYEQYF. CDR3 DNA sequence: TGTGCCAGCAGCCCCTACGACAGTTCCTACGAGCAGTACTTC.